Below are 30 T cell receptor beta chains sequenced from a single sample in a study of response to subunit inactivated influenza vaccine. TCRdb independently ran MiXCR on the RT-PCR reads; one entry per CDR3 protein. The table shows fewer than 550,000 distinct CDR3 sequences, with around 25% occurring only once. Sequencing used CD4+ T cells sorted from PBMCs, obtained around 5 days after vaccination. The receptors stem from a man aged 45-60 years who received an inactivated influenza vaccine.

The gene calls are TRBV7-2 and TRBJ2-5, with D possibly matching TRBD1 (5 bases). The CDR3 has 15 residues. The V and J ends lost 1 base and 0 bases respectively, with 9 bases between them. Per germline, CDR1 SGHTA and CDR2 FQGNSA. CDR3 region: CASSLGGRHQETQYF. The CDR3 DNA sequence: TGTGCCAGCAGCTTAGGGGGCAGACACCAAGAGACCCAGTACTTC.

The gene calls are TRBV29-1 and TRBJ2-7, with 8 bases fitting TRBD2. The length of the CDR3 is 12 residues. Unmatched junction bases numbered 2, after V lost 3 bases and J lost 4 bases. In germline, CDR1 is SQVTM, CDR2 ANQGSEA. For the CDR3, the DNA is TGCAGCGTTGATCCTAGCGGGTACGAGCAGTACTTC. Translated, it gives CSVDPSGYEQYF.

This clonotype was counted a few times. The chain uses TRBV20-1 and TRBJ1-1; perhaps TRBD1 as D (6 bases). CDR1 is DFQATT and CDR2 is SNEGSKA in the germline V gene (reference sequence). This CDR3 has 14 amino acids. This CDR3 is CSSRGGAENTEAFF. CDR3 DNA: TGCAGCTCACGGGGGGGGGCCGAGAACACTGAAGCTTTCTTT.

The chain uses TRBV12-3 or TRBV12-4 and TRBJ1-2, with D tentatively TRBD1 (6 bases). This CDR3 is built from 12 residues. V was trimmed by 6 bases and J by 6 bases, leaving 11 bases between them. The DNA of the CDR3 is TGTGCCAGCAGAGGGGGAGGGGATGGCTACACCTTC. It encodes CASRGGGDGYTF.

V usage is TRBV28 and J usage is TRBJ2-5, with D hard to call. Looked up from germline, CDR1 is MDHEN and CDR2 is SYDVKM. This CDR3 comprises 13 residues. Trimming took 5 bases from V and 5 from J, leaving 12 bases between them. The CDR3 DNA follows: TGTGCCAGCAGTGCCCCGACATCCGAGACCCAGTACTTC. This translates into CASSAPTSETQYF.

This clonotype appeared a few times. The chain recombines TRBV29-1 with TRBJ2-6, with a possible D match to TRBD1 (5 bases). V lost 4 bases, J lost 1 base, and 8 bases lay in between. Germline CDR1 is SQVTM and CDR2 is ANQGSEA. This CDR3 spans 14 amino acids. The CDR3 nucleotides read TGCAGCGTTGTTCAGGGATCTGGGGCCAACGTCCTGACTTTC. Its translation: CSVVQGSGANVLTF.

The chain combines TRBV29-1 with TRBJ1-2; 8 bases are shared with TRBD1. V trimming: 7 bases; J trimming: 7 bases; junction bases outside the gene matches: 11. Germline V gene data show CDR1 as SQVTM and CDR2 as ANQGSEA. The CDR3 contains 13 residues. As DNA, the CDR3 is TGCAGCGCCGTGGGGCAGGGGGCGCGTGGCTACACCTTC. It codes for CSAVGQGARGYTF.

V is TRBV20-1 and J is TRBJ2-7; 9 bases are shared with TRBD2. The CDR3 is 15 residues long. The germline CDR1 and CDR2 sequences are DFQATT and SNEGSKA (reference sequence). J gave up 5 bases and V 0 bases, and 8 bases lay outside the gene matches. The CDR3 region is CSARDFSGSVHEQYF. CDR3 bases: TGCAGTGCTAGAGATTTTAGCGGGAGTGTCCACGAGCAGTACTTC.

The chain combines TRBV7-9 with TRBJ2-3; the D gene is possibly TRBD2 (6 bases). This CDR3 comprises 16 residues. CDR1 is SEHNR and CDR2 is FQNEAQ in the germline V gene (reference sequence). V dropped 7 bases and J dropped 0 bases, with 17 bases sitting between them. This CDR3 is CASTNGLAVSTDTQYF. The CDR3 DNA is TGTGCCAGCACCAATGGGTTAGCGGTTAGCACAGATACGCAGTATTTT.

V gene TRBV9 combines with J gene TRBJ2-5, with 11 bases aligning to TRBD2. The CDR3 length is 15 residues. Losses at the gene ends were 1 base for V and 5 bases for J; bases not matched to a gene: 4. Germline CDR1 is SGDLS and CDR2 is YYNGEE. In nucleotides, the CDR3 is TGTGCCAGCAGCGTAACCCCTAGCGGGAGGGAGACCCAGTACTTC. The encoded protein is CASSVTPSGRETQYF. Filled out from reference TRBV9 and TRBJ2-5, the complete variable domain reads DSGVTQTPKHLITATGQRVTLRCSPRSGDLSVYWYQQSLDQGLQFLIQYYNGEERAKGNILERFSAQQFPDLHSELNLSSLELGDSALYFCASSVTPSGRETQYFGPGTRLLVL.

V is TRBV5-1 and J is TRBJ2-6; TRBD1 agrees at 9 bases. Per germline, CDR1 SGHRS and CDR2 YFSETQ. The ends lost 5 bases at V and 0 bases at J; junction bases unmatched: 6. The CDR3 runs to 17 residues. CDR3 amino acids: CASRTTGGPSGANVLTF. CDR3 nucleotide sequence: TGCGCCAGCAGGACCACAGGGGGCCCCTCTGGGGCCAACGTCCTGACTTTC.

The J gene is TRBJ2-5, the V gene TRBV24-1, with TRBD1 matching over 10 bases. The CDR3 extends over 16 amino acids. V shed 3 bases and J 4 bases; nucleotides not matched to a gene: 7. CDR1 and CDR2 (germline): KGHDR, SFDVKD. The CDR3 DNA reads as TGTGCCACCAGTGATCAAGGGACAGGGGATGGAGAGACCCAGTACTTC. It specifies CATSDQGTGDGETQYF.

This clonotype occurred a few times. The chain combines TRBV29-1 with TRBJ1-5, with unresolved D. Deletions cut 6 bases from V and 1 base from J, with 10 bases between. The CDR3 is made up of 13 amino acids. Germline V lookup: CDR1 SQVTM, CDR2 ANQGSEA. The CDR3 coding sequence is TGCAGCGTAGGGCTTGGGAGCAATCAGCCCCAGCATTTT. Translating it yields CSVGLGSNQPQHF.

This clonotype was counted ten times or more. This rearrangement joins TRBV4-2 to TRBJ2-7, with 12 bases identical to TRBD2. Per germline, CDR1 LGHNA and CDR2 YNFKEQ. The CDR3 extends over 16 amino acids. Trimming took 1 base from V and 6 from J; bases not matched to a gene: 7. This chain's CDR3 is CASSQASSGRAGEQYF. As DNA, the CDR3 is TGTGCCAGCAGCCAAGCCTCTAGCGGGAGGGCCGGCGAGCAGTACTTC.

The table lists this clonotype with a few counts. The rearrangement links TRBV29-1 to TRBJ1-4, with a possible D match to TRBD1 (5 bases). The CDR3 length is 13 residues. The V gene's germline CDR1 is SQVTM and CDR2 ANQGSEA. V lost 4 bases, J lost 8 bases, and 14 bases lay in between. The CDR3 loop reads CSVGTPGLEKLFF. CDR3 in DNA: TGCAGCGTTGGGACTCCAGGGTTGGAAAAACTGTTTTTT.

This chain uses TRBV10-3 with TRBJ2-2; 9 bases match TRBD1. This CDR3 contains 15 residues. CDR1 and CDR2 from the germline V gene are ENHRY and SYGVKD. The ends lost 6 bases at V and 6 bases at J; junction bases unmatched: 8. As DNA, the CDR3 is TGTGCCATCAGCGAACGGACAGGGGCGGCCGGGGAGCTGTTTTTT. Translation gives CAISERTGAAGELFF.

The sample holds a few counts of this clonotype. The V call is TRBV15, the J call TRBJ2-5; D uncertain. This CDR3 is 13 amino acids long. Germline CDR1 LNHNV, CDR2 YYDKDF (reference sequence). Trimming took 0 bases from V and 2 from J, leaving 4 bases between them. In DNA, the CDR3 is TGTGCCACCAGCAGAGACACTCAAGAGACCCAGTACTTC. The encoded protein is CATSRDTQETQYF.

This clonotype occurred a few times. The chain couples TRBV20-1 to TRBJ1-1, with D perhaps matching TRBD1 (6 bases). V shed 1 base and J shed 2 bases, with 11 bases lying between them. Germline-derived CDR1 and CDR2 are DFQATT and SNEGSKA (reference sequence). The CDR3 has 14 residues. The CDR3 bases are TGCAGTGCTAGAGCAGGGGCCATAAACACTGAAGCTTTCTTT. It translates to CSARAGAINTEAFF.

In this sample, this clonotype turned up a few times. This sequence joins TRBV11-2 and TRBJ2-3, with 16 nucleotides matching TRBD2. This CDR3 spans 18 amino acids. J gave up 1 base and V 5 bases, and 6 bases lay outside the gene matches. Germline CDR1 is SGHAT and CDR2 is FQNNGV. The CDR3 nucleotides read TGTGCCAGCAGCCCGGGACTAGCGGGGGGGCGTGGCACAGATACGCAGTATTTT. Amino acids: CASSPGLAGGRGTDTQYF. The full variable domain, completed using reference TRBV11-2 and TRBJ2-3, is EAGVAQSPRYKIIEKRQSVAFWCNPISGHATLYWYQQILGQGPKLLIQFQNNGVVDDSQLPKDRFSAERLKGVDSTLKIQPAKLEDSAVYLCASSPGLAGGRGTDTQYFGPGTRLTVL.

A few counts support this clonotype. The chain joins TRBV12-3 or TRBV12-4 to TRBJ1-5; D gene unclear. The CDR3 length is 15 residues. V shed 1 base and J shed 9 bases, with 16 bases lying between them. The CDR3 DNA follows: TGTGCCAGCAGTTTAGGGCGCGCCTCAGCGGGGCCCCAGCATTTT. This sequence encodes CASSLGRASAGPQHF.

This clonotype was counted only a few times. This chain joins TRBV6-1 and TRBJ2-7, with a weak D call TRBD2 (6 bases). The V gene lost 3 bases and the J gene lost 5 bases, with 17 bases spanning the gap. The CDR3 totals 15 residues. In germline, CDR1 is MNHNS, CDR2 SASEGT. The CDR3 DNA follows: TGTGCCAGCAGTGACAGGCTTGGAGGGATCCACGAGCAGTACTTC. This sequence encodes CASSDRLGGIHEQYF.

CDR3 sequence: CASSQDWSSRTEAFF. Here the CDR3 DNA reads TGCGCCAGCAGCCAAGATTGGAGCTCTAGGACTGAAGCTTTCTTT. The rearrangement uses TRBV4-3 and TRBJ1-1; D remains ambiguous. The CDR3 sequence is 15 residues long. V dropped 0 bases and J dropped 5 bases, with 13 bases sitting between them. The germline gives CDR1 LGHNA, CDR2 YSLEER.

This clonotype occurred once. The rearrangement links TRBV20-1 to TRBJ1-3; no firm D call. Germline CDR1 and CDR2: DFQATT and SNEGSKA (reference sequence). The germline V and J ends were trimmed by 2 bases and 1 base, with 6 bases remaining between them. The CDR3 extends over 13 amino acids. The DNA for the CDR3 is TGCAGTGCTAGACAGGTTTCTGGAAACACCATATATTTT. Its protein product is CSARQVSGNTIYF.

The table lists this clonotype with a few counts. This chain uses TRBV12-3 or TRBV12-4 with TRBJ2-7; 9 bases agree with TRBD2. V gave up 5 bases and J gave up 7 bases; unmatched junction bases: 12. The CDR3 totals 15 residues. The CDR3 coding sequence is TGTGCCAGCAGTGAAACTAGCGGGCCTTCTATTGAGCAGTACTTC. This translates into CASSETSGPSIEQYF.

This clonotype was seen a handful of times. The chain has TRBV28 and TRBJ2-1; the D is unclear. CDR3 length: 14 residues. Trimming removed 2 bases at V and 5 bases at J, with 10 bases between. CDR1 and CDR2 (germline): MDHEN, SYDVKM. CDR3 region: CASSLQVQNNEQFF. CDR3 nucleotide sequence: TGTGCCAGCAGTTTACAGGTACAGAACAATGAGCAGTTCTTC.

The rearrangement links TRBV20-1 to TRBJ2-1; D is unclear. CDR1 and CDR2 from the germline V gene are DFQATT and SNEGSKA (reference sequence). The germline V and J ends were trimmed by 1 base and 3 bases, with 7 bases remaining between them. The CDR3 length is 13 residues. The CDR3, as DNA: TGCAGTGCTAGAGTGCCGGACTACAATGAGCAGTTCTTC. Translating gives CSARVPDYNEQFF.

Here the CDR3 reads CATSRDRTHNEQFF. Written as DNA, the CDR3 is TGTGCCACCTCGAGGGACAGGACCCACAATGAGCAGTTCTTC. The rearrangement joins TRBV10-3 to TRBJ2-1; 8 nucleotides match TRBD1. The germline gives CDR1 ENHRY, CDR2 SYGVKD. V was pared by 10 bases and J by 5 bases, with 10 bases of the junction left unmatched. This CDR3 is built from 14 residues.

This clonotype has at least ten counts. The chain employs TRBV5-1 and TRBJ2-1, with D possibly TRBD1 on 5 matching bases. The V end was cut by 4 bases, the J end by 8 bases, with 16 bases between. Germline V gives CDR1 SGHRS, CDR2 YFSETQ. The CDR3 loop spans 14 amino acids. CDR3 amino acids: CASSARTNQHEQFF. The CDR3 DNA reads TGCGCCAGCAGCGCGAGGACAAATCAACATGAGCAGTTCTTC.

This clonotype was observed a handful of times. The chain recombines TRBV7-8 with TRBJ1-2, with D tentatively TRBD1 (5 bases). The CDR3 loop spans 13 amino acids. V was cut by 5 bases and J by 7 bases, with 14 bases left in between. Germline-derived CDR1 and CDR2 are SGHVS and FQNEAQ. The CDR3 here is CASSTGGYGGYTF. CDR3 sequence (DNA): TGTGCCAGCAGCACCGGGGGGTACGGTGGCTACACCTTC.

This clonotype was recorded a few times. The CDR3 sequence: CASSQARHVSGANVLTF. The CDR3 nucleotides are TGCGCCAGCAGCCAAGCCAGACATGTCTCTGGGGCCAACGTCCTGACTTTC. The J gene is TRBJ2-6, the V gene TRBV4-3; D not certain. The CDR3 runs to 17 residues. The V gene's germline CDR1 is LGHNA and CDR2 YSLEER. V lost 1 base and J 0 bases, leaving 10 bases between the germline ends.